The text below deals with one T cell receptor beta chain. The CDR3 runs 14 residues. Germline CDR1 SGHAT, CDR2 FQNNGV. V shed 5 bases, J shed 3 bases, and the junction held 3 bases outside the gene matches. These data belong to a study of control samples from healthy donors and cancer patients. The data were produced by immunoSEQ multiplex PCR, yet TCRdb's version contains in-frame clones alone and is incomplete. The sample yields 50,000 or so clones, about 94% seen once. This TCR derives from a woman between 45 and 65 years old with head and neck cancer. What was sequenced was PBMCs. The genes are TRBV11-2 and TRBJ2-7; TRBD2 aligns across 11 bases. The CDR3 DNA sequence: TGTGCCAGCAGCCCGGGGACTAGCGGCTACGAGCAGTACTTC. Residues: CASSPGTSGYEQYF.